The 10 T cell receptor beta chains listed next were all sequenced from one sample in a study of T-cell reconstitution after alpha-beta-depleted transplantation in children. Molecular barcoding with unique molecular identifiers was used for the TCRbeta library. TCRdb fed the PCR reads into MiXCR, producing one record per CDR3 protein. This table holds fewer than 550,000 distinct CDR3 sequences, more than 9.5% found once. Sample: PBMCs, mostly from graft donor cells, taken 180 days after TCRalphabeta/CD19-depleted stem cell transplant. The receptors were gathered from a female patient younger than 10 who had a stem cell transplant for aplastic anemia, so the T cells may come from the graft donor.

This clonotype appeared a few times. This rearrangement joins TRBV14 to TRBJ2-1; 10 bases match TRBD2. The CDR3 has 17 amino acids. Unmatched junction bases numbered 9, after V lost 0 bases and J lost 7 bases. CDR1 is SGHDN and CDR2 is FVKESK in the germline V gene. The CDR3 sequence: CASSQDFASGRINEQFF. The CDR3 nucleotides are TGTGCCAGCAGCCAAGATTTTGCTAGCGGGAGAATTAATGAGCAGTTCTTC.

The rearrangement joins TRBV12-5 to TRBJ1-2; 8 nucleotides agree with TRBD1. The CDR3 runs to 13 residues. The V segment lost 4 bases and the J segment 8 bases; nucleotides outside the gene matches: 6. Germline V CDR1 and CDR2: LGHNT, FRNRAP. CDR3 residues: CASGYGQGNGYTF. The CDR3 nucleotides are TGTGCTAGTGGTTATGGACAGGGCAACGGCTACACCTTC.

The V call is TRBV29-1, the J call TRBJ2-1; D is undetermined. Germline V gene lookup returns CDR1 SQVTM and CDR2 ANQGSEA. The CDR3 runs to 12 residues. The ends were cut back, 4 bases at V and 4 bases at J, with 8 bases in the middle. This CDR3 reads CSVGSSYNEQFF. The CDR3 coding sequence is TGCAGCGTTGGAAGTAGTTACAATGAGCAGTTCTTC.

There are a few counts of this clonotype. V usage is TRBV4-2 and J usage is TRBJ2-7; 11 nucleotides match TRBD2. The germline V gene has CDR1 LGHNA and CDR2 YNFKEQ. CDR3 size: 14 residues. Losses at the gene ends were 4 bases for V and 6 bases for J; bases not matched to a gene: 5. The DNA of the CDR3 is TGTGCCAGCAGCCTAGCGGGGGGGCGGGGCGAGCAGTACTTC. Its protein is CASSLAGGRGEQYF.

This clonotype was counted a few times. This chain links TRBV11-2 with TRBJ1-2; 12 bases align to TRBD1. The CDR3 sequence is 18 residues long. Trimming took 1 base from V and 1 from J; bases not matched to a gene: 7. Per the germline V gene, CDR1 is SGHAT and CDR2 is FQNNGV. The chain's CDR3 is CASSLVRDRGRGNYGYTF. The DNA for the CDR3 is TGTGCCAGCAGCTTAGTCCGGGACAGGGGGCGCGGTAACTATGGCTACACCTTC.

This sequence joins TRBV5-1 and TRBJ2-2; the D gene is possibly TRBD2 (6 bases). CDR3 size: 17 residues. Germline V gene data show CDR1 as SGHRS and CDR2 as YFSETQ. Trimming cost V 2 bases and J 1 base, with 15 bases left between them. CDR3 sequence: CASSLRGTSLNTGELFF. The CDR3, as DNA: TGCGCCAGCAGCTTACGGGGGACCTCCTTGAACACCGGGGAGCTGTTTTTT.

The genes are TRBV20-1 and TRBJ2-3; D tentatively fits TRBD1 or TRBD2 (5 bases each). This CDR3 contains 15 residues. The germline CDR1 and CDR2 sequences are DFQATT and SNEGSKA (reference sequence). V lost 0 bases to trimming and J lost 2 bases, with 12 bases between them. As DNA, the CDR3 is TGCAGTGCTAGAGATTCGGGGCCAAACACAGATACGCAGTATTTT. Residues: CSARDSGPNTDTQYF.

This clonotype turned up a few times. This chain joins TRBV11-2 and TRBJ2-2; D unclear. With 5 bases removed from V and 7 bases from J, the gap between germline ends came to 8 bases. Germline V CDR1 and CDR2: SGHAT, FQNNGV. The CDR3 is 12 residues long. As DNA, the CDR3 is TGTGCCAGCAGCGCTCGAATCGGGGAGCTGTTTTTT. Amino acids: CASSARIGELFF.

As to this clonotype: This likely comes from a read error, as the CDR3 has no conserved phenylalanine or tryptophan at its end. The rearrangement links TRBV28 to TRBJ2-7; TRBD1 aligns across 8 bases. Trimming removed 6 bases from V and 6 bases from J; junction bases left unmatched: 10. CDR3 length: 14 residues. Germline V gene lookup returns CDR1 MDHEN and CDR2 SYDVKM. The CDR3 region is CASSLDRGSLEQYY. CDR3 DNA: TGTGCCAGCAGCCTCGACAGGGGCTCCCTCGAGCAGTACTAC.

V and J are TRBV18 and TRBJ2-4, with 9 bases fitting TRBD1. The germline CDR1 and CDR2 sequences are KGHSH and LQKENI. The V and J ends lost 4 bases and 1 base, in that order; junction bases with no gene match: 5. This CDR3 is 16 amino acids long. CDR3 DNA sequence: TGTGCCAGCTCACTACAGGGGGCAGGGGCCAAAAACATTCAGTACTTC. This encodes CASSLQGAGAKNIQYF.